The sequence of this T cell receptor (beta chain) was determined in a study of T cell repertoires in cytomegalovirus infection. Across the study: Signatures in public TCR beta sequences pointed to both CMV infection and matching HLA type.

Study-level points and caveats: CMV-specific TCR beta clonotypes restricted by HLA-C dominated the ex vivo response.

This clonotype was detected a few times. Its antigen is not identified. TCRdb analysed the reads with MiXCR anew, one entry per CDR3 protein. The sample shows roughly 500,000 distinct CDR3 sequences, approximately 16% of them seen only once. Trimming removed 3 bases at V and 7 bases at J, with 10 bases between. The CDR3 runs 13 residues. Germline V gene lookup returns CDR1 SGDLS and CDR2 YYNGEE. Input material: CD8+ T cells from PBMCs. The clonotype originates from a human donor in good health (CMV status not recorded). Some clones in this sample may be carry-over from other donors' samples. The chain employs TRBV9 and TRBJ1-4; tentative D call: TRBD1 (6 bases). CDR3 DNA: TGTGCCAGCAGCGGAATCAGGGGTGAAAAACTGTTTTTT. Residues: CASSGIRGEKLFF. Full variable domain (outside the CDR3, taken from reference TRBV9 and TRBJ1-4): DSGVTQTPKHLITATGQRVTLRCSPRSGDLSVYWYQQSLDQGLQFLIQYYNGEERAKGNILERFSAQQFPDLHSELNLSSLELGDSALYFCASSGIRGEKLFFGSGTQLSVL.